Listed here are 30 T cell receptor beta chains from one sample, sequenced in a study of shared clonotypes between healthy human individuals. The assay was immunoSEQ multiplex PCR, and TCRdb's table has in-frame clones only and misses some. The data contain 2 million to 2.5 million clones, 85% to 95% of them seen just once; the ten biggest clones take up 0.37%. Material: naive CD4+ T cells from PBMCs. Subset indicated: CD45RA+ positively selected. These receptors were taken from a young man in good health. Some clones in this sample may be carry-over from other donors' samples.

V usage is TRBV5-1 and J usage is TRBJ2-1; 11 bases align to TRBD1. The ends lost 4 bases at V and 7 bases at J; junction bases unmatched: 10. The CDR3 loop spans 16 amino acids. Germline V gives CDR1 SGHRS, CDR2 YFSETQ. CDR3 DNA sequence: TGCGCCAGCAGCATCCCCGGGACAGGGGGAGGAAATGAGCAGTTCTTC. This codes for CASSIPGTGGGNEQFF.

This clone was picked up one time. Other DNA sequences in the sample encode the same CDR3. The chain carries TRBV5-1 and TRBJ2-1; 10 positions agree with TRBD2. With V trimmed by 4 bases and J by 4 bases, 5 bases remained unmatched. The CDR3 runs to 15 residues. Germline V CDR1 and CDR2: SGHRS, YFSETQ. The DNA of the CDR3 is TGCGCCAGCAGCACTGGACTAGCGGATTACAATGAGCAGTTCTTC. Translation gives CASSTGLADYNEQFF.

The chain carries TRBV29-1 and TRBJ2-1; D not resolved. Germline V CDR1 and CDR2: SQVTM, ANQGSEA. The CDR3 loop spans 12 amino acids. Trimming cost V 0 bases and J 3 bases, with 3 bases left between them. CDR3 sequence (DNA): TGCAGCGTTGAAGAAATCTACAATGAGCAGTTCTTC. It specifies CSVEEIYNEQFF.

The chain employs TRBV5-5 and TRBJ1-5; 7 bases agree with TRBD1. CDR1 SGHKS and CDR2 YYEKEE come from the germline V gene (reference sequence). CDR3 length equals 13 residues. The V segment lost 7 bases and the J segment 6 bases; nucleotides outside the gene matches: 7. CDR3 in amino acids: CASGEQGSQPQHF. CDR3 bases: TGTGCCAGCGGAGAACAGGGGTCTCAGCCCCAGCATTTT.

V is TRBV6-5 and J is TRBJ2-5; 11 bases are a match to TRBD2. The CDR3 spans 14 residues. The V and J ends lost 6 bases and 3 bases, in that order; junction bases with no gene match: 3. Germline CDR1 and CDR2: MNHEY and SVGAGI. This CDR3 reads CASSRGLAEETQYF. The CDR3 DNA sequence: TGTGCCAGCAGCCGGGGACTAGCGGAAGAGACCCAGTACTTC.

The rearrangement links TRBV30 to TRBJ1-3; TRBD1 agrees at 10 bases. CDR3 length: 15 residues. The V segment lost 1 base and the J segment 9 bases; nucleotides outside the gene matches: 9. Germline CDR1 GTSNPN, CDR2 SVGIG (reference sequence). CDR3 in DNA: TGTGCCTGGAGTGAGATAGGGACAGGGGAAAGCACCATATATTTT. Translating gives CAWSEIGTGESTIYF.

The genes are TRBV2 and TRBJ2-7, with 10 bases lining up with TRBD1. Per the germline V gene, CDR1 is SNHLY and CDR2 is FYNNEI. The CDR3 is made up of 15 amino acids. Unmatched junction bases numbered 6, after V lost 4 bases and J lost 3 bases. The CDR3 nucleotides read TGTGCCAGCAGTGGGGGACAGGGGTCTAACTACGAGCAGTACTTC. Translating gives CASSGGQGSNYEQYF.

CDR3 nucleotides: TGCGCCAGCAGCTTTCAGGGGTTAGGCGAAAAACTGTTTTTT. Translated, it gives CASSFQGLGEKLFF. The gene calls are TRBV5-1 and TRBJ1-4; D is perhaps TRBD1 (6 bases). Germline V gives CDR1 SGHRS, CDR2 YFSETQ. V lost 2 bases to trimming and J lost 8 bases, with 13 bases between them. CDR3 length equals 14 residues.

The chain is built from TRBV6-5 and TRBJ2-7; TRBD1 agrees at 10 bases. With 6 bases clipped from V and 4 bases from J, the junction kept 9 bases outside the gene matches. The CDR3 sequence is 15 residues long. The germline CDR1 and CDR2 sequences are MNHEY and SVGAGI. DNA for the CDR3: TGTGCCAGCAGGAACCGGGACAGGGGTTTTTACGAGCAGTACTTC. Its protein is CASRNRDRGFYEQYF.

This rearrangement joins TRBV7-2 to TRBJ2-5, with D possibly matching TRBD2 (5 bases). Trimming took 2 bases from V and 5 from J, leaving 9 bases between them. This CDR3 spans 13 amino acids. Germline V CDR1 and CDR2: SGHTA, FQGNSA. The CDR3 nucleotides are TGTGCCAGCAGCTTATGGACGGGGGAGACCCAGTACTTC. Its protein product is CASSLWTGETQYF.

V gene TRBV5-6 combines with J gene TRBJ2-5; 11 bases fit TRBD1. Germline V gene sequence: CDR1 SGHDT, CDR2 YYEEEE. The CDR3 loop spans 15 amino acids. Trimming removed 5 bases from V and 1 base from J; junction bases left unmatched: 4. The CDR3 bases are TGTGCCAGCAGACCGGACAGGGGGCCCCAAGAGACCCAGTACTTC. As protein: CASRPDRGPQETQYF.

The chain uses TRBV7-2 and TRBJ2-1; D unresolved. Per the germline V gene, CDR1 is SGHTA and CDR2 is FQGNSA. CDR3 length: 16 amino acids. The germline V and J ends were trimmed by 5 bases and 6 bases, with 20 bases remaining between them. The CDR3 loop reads CASSGVGDALLNEQFF. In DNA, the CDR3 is TGTGCCAGCAGCGGTGTTGGGGATGCGCTTCTCAATGAGCAGTTCTTC.

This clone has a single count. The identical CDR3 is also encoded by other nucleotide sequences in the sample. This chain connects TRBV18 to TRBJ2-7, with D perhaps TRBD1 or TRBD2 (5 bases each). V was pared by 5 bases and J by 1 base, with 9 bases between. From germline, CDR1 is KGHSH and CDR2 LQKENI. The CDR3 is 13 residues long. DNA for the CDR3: TGTGCCAGCTCAACGGGACCATCCTACGAGCAGTACTTC. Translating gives CASSTGPSYEQYF.

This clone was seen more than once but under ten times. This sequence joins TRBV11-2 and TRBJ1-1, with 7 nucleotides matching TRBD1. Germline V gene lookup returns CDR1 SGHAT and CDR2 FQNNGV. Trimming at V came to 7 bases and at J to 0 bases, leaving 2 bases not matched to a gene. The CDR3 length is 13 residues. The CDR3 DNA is TGTGCCAGCACAGGGACAGTGAACACTGAAGCTTTCTTT. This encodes CASTGTVNTEAFF.

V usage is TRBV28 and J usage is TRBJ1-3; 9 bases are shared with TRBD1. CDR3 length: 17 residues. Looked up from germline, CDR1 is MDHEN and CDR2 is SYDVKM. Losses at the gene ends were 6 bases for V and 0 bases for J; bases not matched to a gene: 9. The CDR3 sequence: CASRGRQGVSSGNTIYF. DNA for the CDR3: TGTGCCAGCAGGGGTAGACAGGGGGTGAGCTCTGGAAACACCATATATTTT.

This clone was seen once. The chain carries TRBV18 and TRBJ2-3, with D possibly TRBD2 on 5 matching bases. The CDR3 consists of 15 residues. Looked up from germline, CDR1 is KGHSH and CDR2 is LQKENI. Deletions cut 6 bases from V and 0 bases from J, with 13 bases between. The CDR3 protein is CASSGPAASTDTQYF. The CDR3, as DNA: TGTGCCAGCTCCGGCCCAGCGGCTAGCACAGATACGCAGTATTTT.

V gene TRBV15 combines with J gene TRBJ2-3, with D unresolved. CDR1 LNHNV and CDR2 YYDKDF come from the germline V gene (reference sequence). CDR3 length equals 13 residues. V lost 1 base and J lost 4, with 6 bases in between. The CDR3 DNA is TGTGCCACCAGCAGAGTGACTGCAGATACGCAGTATTTT. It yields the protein CATSRVTADTQYF.

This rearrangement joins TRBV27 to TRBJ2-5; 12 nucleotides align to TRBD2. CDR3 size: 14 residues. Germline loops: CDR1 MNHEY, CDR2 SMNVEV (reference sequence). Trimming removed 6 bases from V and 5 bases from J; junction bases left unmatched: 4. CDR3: CASSPLAGGETQYF. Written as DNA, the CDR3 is TGTGCCAGCAGCCCCCTAGCGGGAGGGGAGACCCAGTACTTC.

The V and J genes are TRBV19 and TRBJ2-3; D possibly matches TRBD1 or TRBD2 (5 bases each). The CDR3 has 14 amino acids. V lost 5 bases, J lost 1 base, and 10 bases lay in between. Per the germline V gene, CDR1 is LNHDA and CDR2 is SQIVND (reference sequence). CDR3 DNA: TGTGCCAGTAGTCCTGGGACCCGCACAGATACGCAGTATTTT. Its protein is CASSPGTRTDTQYF. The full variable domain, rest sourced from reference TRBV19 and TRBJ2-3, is DGGITQSPKYLFRKEGQNVTLSCEQNLNHDAMYWYRQDPGQGLRLIYYSQIVNDFQKGDIAEGYSVSREKKESFPLTVTSAQKNPTAFYLCASSPGTRTDTQYFGPGTRLTVL.

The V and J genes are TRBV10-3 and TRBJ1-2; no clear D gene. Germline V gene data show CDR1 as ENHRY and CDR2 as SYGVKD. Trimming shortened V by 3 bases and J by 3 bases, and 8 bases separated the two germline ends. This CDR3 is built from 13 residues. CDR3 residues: CAISEEPDYGYTF. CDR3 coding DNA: TGTGCCATCAGTGAAGAACCGGACTATGGCTACACCTTC.

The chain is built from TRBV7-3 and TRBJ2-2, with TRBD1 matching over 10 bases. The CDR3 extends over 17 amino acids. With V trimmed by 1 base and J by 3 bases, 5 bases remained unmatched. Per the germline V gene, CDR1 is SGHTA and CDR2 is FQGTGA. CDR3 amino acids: CASSLMGTGADTGELFF. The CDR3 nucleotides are TGTGCCAGCAGCTTAATGGGGACAGGGGCGGACACCGGGGAGCTGTTTTTT.

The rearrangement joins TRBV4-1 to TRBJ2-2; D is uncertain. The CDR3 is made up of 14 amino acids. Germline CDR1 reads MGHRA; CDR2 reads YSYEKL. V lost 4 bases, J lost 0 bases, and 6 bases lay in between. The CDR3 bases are TGCGCCAGCAGCCCAACGACGAACACCGGGGAGCTGTTTTTT. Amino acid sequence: CASSPTTNTGELFF.

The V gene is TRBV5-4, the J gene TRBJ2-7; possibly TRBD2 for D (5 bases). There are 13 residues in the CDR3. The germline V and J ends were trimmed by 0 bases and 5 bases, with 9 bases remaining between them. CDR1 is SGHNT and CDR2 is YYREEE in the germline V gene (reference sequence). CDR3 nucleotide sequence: TGTGCCAGCAGCTTGGAGACTACCCACGAGCAGTACTTC. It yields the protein CASSLETTHEQYF.

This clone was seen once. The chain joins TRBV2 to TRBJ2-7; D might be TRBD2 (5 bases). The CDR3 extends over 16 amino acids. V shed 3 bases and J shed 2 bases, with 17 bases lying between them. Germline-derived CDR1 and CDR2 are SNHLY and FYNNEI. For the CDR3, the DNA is TGTGCCAGCAGTGATAGGATAGACTACAGACCCTACGAGCAGTACTTC. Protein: CASSDRIDYRPYEQYF.

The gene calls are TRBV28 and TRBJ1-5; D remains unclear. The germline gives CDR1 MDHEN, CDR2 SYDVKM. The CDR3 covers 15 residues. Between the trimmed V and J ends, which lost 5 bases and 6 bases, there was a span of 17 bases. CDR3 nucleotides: TGTGCCAGCAGTCGAATAACTACTAACGGTCAGCCCCAGCATTTT. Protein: CASSRITTNGQPQHF.

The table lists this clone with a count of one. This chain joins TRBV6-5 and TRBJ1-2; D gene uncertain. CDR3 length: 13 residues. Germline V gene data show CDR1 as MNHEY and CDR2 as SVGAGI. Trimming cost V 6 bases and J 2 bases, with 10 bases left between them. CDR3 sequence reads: CASRPGRNYGYTF. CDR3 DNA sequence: TGTGCCAGCAGACCTGGACGGAACTATGGCTACACCTTC.

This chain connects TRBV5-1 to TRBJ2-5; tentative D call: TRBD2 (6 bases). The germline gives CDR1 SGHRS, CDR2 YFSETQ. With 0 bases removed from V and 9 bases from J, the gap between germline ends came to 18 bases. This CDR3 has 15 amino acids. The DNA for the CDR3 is TGCGCCAGCAGCTTGGGACTAGAGGATAAAGGGGCCCAGTACTTC. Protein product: CASSLGLEDKGAQYF.

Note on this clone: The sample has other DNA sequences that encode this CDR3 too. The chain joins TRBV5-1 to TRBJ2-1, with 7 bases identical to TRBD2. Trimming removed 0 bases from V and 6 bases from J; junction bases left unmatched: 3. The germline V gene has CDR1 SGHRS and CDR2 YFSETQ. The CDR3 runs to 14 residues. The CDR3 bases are TGCGCCAGCAGCTTGGGTCCGGGGGGCAATGAGCAGTTCTTC. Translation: CASSLGPGGNEQFF.

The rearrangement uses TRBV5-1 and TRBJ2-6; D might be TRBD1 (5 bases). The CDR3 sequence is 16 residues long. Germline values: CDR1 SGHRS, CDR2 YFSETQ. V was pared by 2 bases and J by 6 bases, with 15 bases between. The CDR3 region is CASSFQGSFVANVLTF. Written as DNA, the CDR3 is TGCGCCAGCAGCTTCCAGGGCTCATTTGTGGCCAACGTCCTGACTTTC.

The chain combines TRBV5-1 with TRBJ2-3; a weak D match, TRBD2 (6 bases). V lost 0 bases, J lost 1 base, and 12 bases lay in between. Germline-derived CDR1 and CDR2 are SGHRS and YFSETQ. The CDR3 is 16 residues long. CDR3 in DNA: TGCGCCAGCAGCTTGGAGGCTAGCGACCGCACAGATACGCAGTATTTT. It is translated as CASSLEASDRTDTQYF.